This TCR beta chain originates from a study of T cells in Graves' hyperthyroidism and ophthalmopathy. What was amplified from RNA transcripts were TCR beta CDR3 regions. The TCR CDR3 was amplified in a first-round RT-PCR using the HTBI primer set. TCRdb itself ran the multiplex PCR reads through MiXCR, one entry per CDR3 protein. The sample contains about 210,000 distinct CDR3 sequences, about 16% of which appear only once. The CDR3 contains 15 residues. From germline, CDR1 is MNHNS and CDR2 SASEGT. V was cut by 6 bases and J by 0 bases, with 12 bases left in between. At least ten counts were recorded for this clonotype.

This sequence joins TRBV6-1 and TRBJ1-5, with D hard to call. The sequenced material came from blood. The sequence was collected from a man aged 35-49 years with Graves' hyperthyroidism. The CDR3 here is CASRLHDGSNQPQHF. The CDR3 bases are TGTGCCAGCAGGCTTCACGACGGTAGCAATCAGCCCCAGCATTTT.